The 18 T cell receptor beta chains presented below share a single source sample, sequenced in a study of cytomegalovirus exposure and HLA in healthy donors. Primers for the PCR totalled 60 Vbeta and 13 Jbeta. The data were produced by immunoSEQ multiplex PCR, yet TCRdb's version contains in-frame clones alone and is incomplete. Among 150,000 to 200,000 clones listed, roughly 72% were seen once. Sequencing was performed on PBMCs. All receptors come from a woman aged 40 to 50 in good health and CMV-seronegative.

The chain combines TRBV5-1 with TRBJ2-3, with 12 bases that match TRBD1. Germline V CDR1 and CDR2: SGHRS, YFSETQ. The CDR3 runs to 15 residues. V trimming: 0 bases; J trimming: 7 bases; junction bases outside the gene matches: 3. CDR3: CASSLGDRGHHTQYF. The CDR3, as DNA: TGCGCCAGCAGCTTGGGGGACAGGGGGCATCATACGCAGTATTTT.

The rearrangement uses TRBV30 and TRBJ1-5, with D unresolved. This CDR3 contains 11 residues. CDR1 GTSNPN and CDR2 SVGIG come from the germline V gene (reference sequence). V lost 5 bases and J lost 8, with 10 bases in between. The CDR3 bases are TGTGCCTGGGGGTCGGGGAAGCCCCAGCATTTT. It specifies CAWGSGKPQHF.

The chain uses TRBV4-1 and TRBJ2-5; TRBD1 agrees at 9 bases. J was trimmed by 2 bases and V by 0 bases; bases with no gene match: 10. The germline V gene has CDR1 MGHRA and CDR2 YSYEKL. The CDR3 spans 18 residues. CDR3 bases: TGCGCCAGCAGCCAAGAAACATCGACAGGGGGTACTCAAGAGACCCAGTACTTC. Translated: CASSQETSTGGTQETQYF.

As to this clone: Other DNA sequences within the sample encode an identical CDR3. This CDR3 is CASSRLAGSYEQYF. The CDR3 region has the DNA TGTGCCAGCAGTCGACTAGCGGGTTCCTACGAGCAGTACTTC. The chain combines TRBV5-8 with TRBJ2-7; TRBD2 matches 10 bases. Germline V lookup: CDR1 SGHTS, CDR2 YDEGEE. V lost 5 bases and J lost 1; bases outside the gene matches: 3. The CDR3 consists of 14 residues. The full variable domain, completed using reference TRBV5-8 and TRBJ2-7, is EAGVTQSPTHLIKTRGQQATLRCSPISGHTSVYWYQQALGLGLQFLLWYDEGEERNRGNFPPRFSGRQFPNYSSELNVNALELEDSALYLCASSRLAGSYEQYFGPGTRLTVT.

The J gene is TRBJ2-7, the V gene TRBV2; the D is unclear. The CDR3 length is 14 residues. Trimming stripped 1 base from V and 6 bases from J, with 13 bases between. Germline loops: CDR1 SNHLY, CDR2 FYNNEI. The CDR3 region is CASSEVLNSGEQYF. For the CDR3, the DNA is TGTGCCAGCAGTGAAGTGCTTAACTCTGGCGAGCAGTACTTC.

The chain couples TRBV7-6 to TRBJ1-1; 7 bases are a match to TRBD1. The junction had 4 bases not matched to a gene; V was cut back by 3 bases and J by 0 bases. The CDR3 has 15 amino acids. Germline V gene sequence: CDR1 SGHVS, CDR2 FNYEAQ. The CDR3, as DNA: TGTGCCAGCAGCTTCAACAGGGGTCTGAACACTGAAGCTTTCTTT. Its protein product is CASSFNRGLNTEAFF.

The genes are TRBV5-1 and TRBJ2-1, with 9 bases aligning to TRBD1. From germline, CDR1 is SGHRS and CDR2 YFSETQ. The V segment lost 4 bases and the J segment 8 bases; nucleotides outside the gene matches: 16. The CDR3 is 17 amino acids. CDR3 in DNA: TGCGCCAGCAGCCCCAGGGGGTTGGGACAGGGTGTCGATGAGCAGTTCTTC. This gives the protein CASSPRGLGQGVDEQFF. Combining the CDR3 with reference TRBV5-1 and TRBJ2-1 gives the whole variable domain KAGVTQTPRYLIKTRGQQVTLSCSPISGHRSVSWYQQTPGQGLQFLFEYFSETQRNKGNFPGRFSGRQFSNSRSEMNVSTLELGDSALYLCASSPRGLGQGVDEQFFGPGTRLTVL.

V gene TRBV30 combines with J gene TRBJ1-5, with D perhaps matching TRBD1 (5 bases). CDR1 is GTSNPN and CDR2 is SVGIG in the germline V gene (reference sequence). The CDR3 spans 15 residues. Trimming removed 2 bases at V and 11 bases at J, with 22 bases between. CDR3 amino acids: CAWSQKQDIGTTQHF. Written as DNA, the CDR3 is TGTGCCTGGAGTCAAAAACAGGACATCGGTACGACCCAGCATTTT. The complete variable domain, with remaining parts taken from reference TRBV30 and TRBJ1-5, reads SQTIHQWPATLVQPVGSPLSLECTVEGTSNPNLYWYRQAAGRGLQLLFYSVGIGQISSEVPQNLSASRPQDRQFILSSKKLLLSDSGFYLCAWSQKQDIGTTQHFGDGTRLSIL.

The gene calls are TRBV5-4 and TRBJ2-7; D may be TRBD2 (7 bases). This CDR3 is built from 13 residues. V shed 0 bases and J shed 7 bases, with 11 bases lying between them. Germline V CDR1 and CDR2: SGHNT, YYREEE (reference sequence). The DNA for the CDR3 is TGTGCCAGCAGCTTGGACAGGGAGGGTGAGCAGTACTTC. Its protein is CASSLDREGEQYF.

The rearrangement links TRBV30 to TRBJ1-4; a possible D gene is TRBD1 (6 bases). Germline lookup yields CDR1 GTSNPN and CDR2 SVGIG (reference sequence). This CDR3 is built from 18 residues. The V gene lost 1 base and the J gene lost 4 bases, with 22 bases spanning the gap. CDR3 nucleotides: TGTGCCTGGAGTGGGGGTCTCCCAAGGACAGCCTTTAATGAAAAACTGTTTTTT. Protein sequence: CAWSGGLPRTAFNEKLFF.

The rearrangement joins TRBV7-8 to TRBJ2-7, with TRBD1 matching over 7 bases. Trimming cost V 6 bases and J 6 bases; bases outside gene matches: 11. The CDR3 totals 14 residues. The germline V gene has CDR1 SGHVS and CDR2 FQNEAQ. CDR3 sequence: CASRPGQPSGEQYF. In DNA form, the CDR3 reads TGTGCCAGCAGGCCGGGACAGCCATCCGGCGAGCAGTACTTC.

V usage is TRBV6-6 and J usage is TRBJ1-5; 7 nucleotides line up with TRBD1. CDR1 is MNHNY and CDR2 is SVGAGI in the germline V gene (reference sequence). The CDR3 loop spans 13 amino acids. V gave up 7 bases and J gave up 3 bases; unmatched junction bases: 3. Here the CDR3 reads CASTTGANQPQHF. The CDR3 bases are TGTGCCAGCACAACAGGGGCCAATCAGCCCCAGCATTTT.

This clone occurred once. The chain recombines TRBV28 with TRBJ2-7, with 10 bases matching TRBD1. After removal of 4 bases from V and 7 bases from J, the junction contained 10 bases not matched to a gene. This CDR3 contains 15 residues. Looked up from germline, CDR1 is MDHEN and CDR2 is SYDVKM. The CDR3 here is CASSSTGGAVLEQYF. CDR3 DNA sequence: TGTGCCAGCAGTTCGACAGGGGGCGCGGTTTTGGAGCAGTACTTC. Full variable domain (remainder filled in from reference TRBV28 and TRBJ2-7): DVKVTQSSRYLVKRTGEKVFLECVQDMDHENMFWYRQDPGLGLRLIYFSYDVKMKEKGDIPEGYSVSREKKERFSLILESASTNQTSMYLCASSSTGGAVLEQYFGPGTRLTVT.

This chain links TRBV28 with TRBJ2-7, with 7 bases aligning to TRBD2. Looked up from germline, CDR1 is MDHEN and CDR2 is SYDVKM. V shed 3 bases, J shed 6 bases, and the junction held 17 bases outside the gene matches. The length of the CDR3 is 17 residues. The CDR3: CASSLISGYPRASEQYF. CDR3 DNA sequence: TGTGCCAGCAGTTTGATTAGCGGGTACCCTAGGGCCTCCGAGCAGTACTTC.

This chain joins TRBV19 and TRBJ1-2, with 7 bases lining up with TRBD1. This CDR3 is built from 14 residues. The germline V gene encodes CDR1 LNHDA and CDR2 SQIVND (reference sequence). V was clipped by 4 bases and J by 8 bases; unmatched bases: 10. The CDR3 coding sequence is TGTGCCAGTAGTACCCCAGGGACAGAGGGGGGCTACACCTTC. Encoded protein: CASSTPGTEGGYTF.

The V call is TRBV6-6, the J call TRBJ1-1; TRBD1 agrees at 7 bases. Germline CDR1 is MNHNY and CDR2 is SVGAGI (reference sequence). V shed 6 bases, J shed 5 bases, and the junction held 9 bases outside the gene matches. This CDR3 has 14 amino acids. The CDR3 reads CASREGARRTEAFF. CDR3 sequence (DNA): TGTGCCAGCAGAGAGGGGGCCCGTAGAACTGAAGCTTTCTTT.

The chain links TRBV9 to TRBJ2-2; D gene uncertain. Germline assignment: CDR1 SGDLS and CDR2 YYNGEE. Trimming removed 5 bases at V and 5 bases at J, with 7 bases between. This CDR3 contains 12 residues. Here the CDR3 reads CASSSSTGELFF. CDR3 DNA: TGTGCCAGCAGTTCTTCTACCGGGGAGCTGTTTTTT.

The chain couples TRBV7-3 to TRBJ2-1; 11 nucleotides match TRBD2. Per the germline V gene, CDR1 is SGHTA and CDR2 is FQGTGA. J was trimmed by 6 bases and V by 1 base; bases with no gene match: 2. The CDR3 length is 15 residues. CDR3 loop: CASSLRLAGTNEQFF. CDR3 DNA: TGTGCCAGCAGCTTAAGACTAGCGGGAACCAATGAGCAGTTCTTC.